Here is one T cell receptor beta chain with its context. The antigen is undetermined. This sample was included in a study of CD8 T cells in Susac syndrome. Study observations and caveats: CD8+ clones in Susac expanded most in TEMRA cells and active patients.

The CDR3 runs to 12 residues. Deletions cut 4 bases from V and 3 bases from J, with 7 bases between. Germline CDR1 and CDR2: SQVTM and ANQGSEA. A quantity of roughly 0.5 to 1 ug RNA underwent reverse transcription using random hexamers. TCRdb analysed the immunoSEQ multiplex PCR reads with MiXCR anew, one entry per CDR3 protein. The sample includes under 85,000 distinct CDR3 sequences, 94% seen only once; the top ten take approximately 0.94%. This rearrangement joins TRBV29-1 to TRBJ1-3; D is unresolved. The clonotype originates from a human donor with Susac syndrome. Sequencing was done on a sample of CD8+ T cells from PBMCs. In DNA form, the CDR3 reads TGCAGCGTTGCATGGGATGGAAACACCATATATTTT. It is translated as CSVAWDGNTIYF.